This note documents a single TCR beta chain sequence. The source of the sample is a study of blood T cell repertoires in COVID-19. Study background: The United States, Italy and Spain provided the acute and convalescent COVID-19 samples.

The length of the CDR3 is 13 residues. Unmatched junction bases numbered 2, after V lost 4 bases and J lost 2 bases. Germline V gene lookup returns CDR1 KGHSH and CDR2 LQKENI. Original handling: Quantification of nucleated cells was approximated via reference gene primer amplification. Measured with immunoSEQ multiplex PCR; TCRdb has only the in-frame clones, and not every one. V, J and clone size were drawn from that table, and D and trimming were deduced from the DNA. The repertoire holds 200,000 to 300,000 clones, with around four fifths as singletons. The V call is TRBV18, the J call TRBJ2-7; 7 nucleotides match TRBD1. Sequences were obtained from peripheral blood. This clonotype originated in a man in his 60s with acute or convalescent COVID-19. The CDR3 loop is CASSRGQTYEQYF. CDR3 sequence (DNA): TGTGCCAGCTCACGGGGACAGACCTACGAGCAGTACTTC.